These 2 T cell receptor beta chains were sequenced from one sample in a study of regulatory T cells. Findings and caveats of the study: In CD3G-deficient patients, conventional CD4+ T cells were enriched for hydrophobic CDR3 residues at positions 6 and 7.

The PCR used 52 TRBV and 13 TRBJ primers. Sequenced by immunoSEQ multiplex PCR; TCRdb stores in-frame clones only, minus some. The sample lists 32,000 or so clones; around 93% were seen once. The antigens of these receptors remain unknown. What was sequenced was conventional CD4+ T cells sorted from blood. The receptors stem from a person aged 18 to 35 with CD3G deficiency.

The chain links TRBV7-8 to TRBJ1-1, with a weak D call TRBD1 (5 bases). This CDR3 comprises 15 residues. Germline V gene data show CDR1 as SGHVS and CDR2 as FQNEAQ. The V end was cut by 4 bases, the J end by 1 base, with 13 bases between. The CDR3 protein is CASSSAGRTNTEAFF. The CDR3 region has the DNA TGTGCCAGCAGCTCCGCGGGACGGACGAACACTGAAGCTTTCTTT.

The rearrangement joins TRBV19 to TRBJ1-2; TRBD1 aligns across 8 bases. The CDR3 is made up of 15 amino acids. Losses at the gene ends were 2 bases for V and 8 bases for J; bases not matched to a gene: 10. CDR1 and CDR2 (germline): LNHDA, SQIVND (reference sequence). Here the CDR3 reads CASSITGQGGFGYTF. Here the CDR3 DNA reads TGTGCCAGTAGTATAACTGGACAGGGAGGATTCGGCTACACCTTC.